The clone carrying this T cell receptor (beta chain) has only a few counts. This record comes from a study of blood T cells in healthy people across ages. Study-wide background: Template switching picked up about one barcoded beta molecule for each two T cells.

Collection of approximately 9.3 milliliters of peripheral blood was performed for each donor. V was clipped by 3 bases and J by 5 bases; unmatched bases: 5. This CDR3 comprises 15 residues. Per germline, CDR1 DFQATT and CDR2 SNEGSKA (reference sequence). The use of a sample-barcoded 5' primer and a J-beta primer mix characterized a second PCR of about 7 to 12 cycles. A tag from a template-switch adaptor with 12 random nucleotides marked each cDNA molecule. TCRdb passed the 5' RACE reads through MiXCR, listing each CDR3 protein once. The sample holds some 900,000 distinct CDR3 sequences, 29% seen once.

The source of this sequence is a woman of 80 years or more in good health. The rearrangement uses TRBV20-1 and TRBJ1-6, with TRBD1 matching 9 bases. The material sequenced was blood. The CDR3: CSASTGGADNSPLHF. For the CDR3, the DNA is TGCAGTGCTAGTACAGGGGGCGCTGATAATTCACCCCTCCACTTT.